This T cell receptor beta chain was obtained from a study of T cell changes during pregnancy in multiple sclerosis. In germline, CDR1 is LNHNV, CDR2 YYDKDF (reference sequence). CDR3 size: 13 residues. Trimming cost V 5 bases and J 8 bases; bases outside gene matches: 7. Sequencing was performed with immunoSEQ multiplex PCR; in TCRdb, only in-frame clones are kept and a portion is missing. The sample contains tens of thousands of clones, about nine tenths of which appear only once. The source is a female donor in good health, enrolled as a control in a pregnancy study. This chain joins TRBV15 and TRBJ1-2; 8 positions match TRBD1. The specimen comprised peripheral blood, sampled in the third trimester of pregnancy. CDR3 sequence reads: CATSEDRVHGYTF. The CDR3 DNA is TGTGCCACCAGCGAGGACAGGGTTCACGGCTACACCTTC. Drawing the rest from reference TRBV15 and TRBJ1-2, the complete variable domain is DAMVIQNPRYQVTQFGKPVTLSCSQTLNHNVMYWYQQKSSQAPKLLFHYYDKDFNNEADTPDNFQSRRPNTSFCFLDIRSPGLGDTAMYLCATSEDRVHGYTFGSGTRLTVV.